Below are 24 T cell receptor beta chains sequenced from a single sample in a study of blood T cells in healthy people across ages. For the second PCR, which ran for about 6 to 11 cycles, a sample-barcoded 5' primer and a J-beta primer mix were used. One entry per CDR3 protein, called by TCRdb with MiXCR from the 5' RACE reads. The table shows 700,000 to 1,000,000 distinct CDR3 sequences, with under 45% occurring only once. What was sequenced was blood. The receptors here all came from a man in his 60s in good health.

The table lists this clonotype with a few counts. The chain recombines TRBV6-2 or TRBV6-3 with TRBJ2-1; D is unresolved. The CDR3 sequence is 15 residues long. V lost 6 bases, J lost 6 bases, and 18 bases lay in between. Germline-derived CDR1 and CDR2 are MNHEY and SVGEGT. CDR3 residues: CASRLSTATGNEQFF. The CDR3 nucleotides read TGTGCCAGCAGACTTAGCACAGCCACTGGCAATGAGCAGTTCTTC.

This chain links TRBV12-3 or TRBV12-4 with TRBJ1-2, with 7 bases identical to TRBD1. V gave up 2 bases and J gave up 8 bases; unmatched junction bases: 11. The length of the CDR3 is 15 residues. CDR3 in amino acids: CASSLLRDSVRGYTF. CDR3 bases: TGTGCCAGCAGTTTATTACGGGACAGCGTACGGGGCTACACCTTC.

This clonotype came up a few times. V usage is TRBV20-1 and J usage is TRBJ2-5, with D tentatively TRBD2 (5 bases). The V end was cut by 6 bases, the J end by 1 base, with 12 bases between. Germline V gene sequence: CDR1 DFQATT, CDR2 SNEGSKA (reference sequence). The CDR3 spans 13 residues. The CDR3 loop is CSASSGPQETQYF. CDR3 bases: TGCAGTGCCTCGAGCGGACCCCAAGAGACCCAGTACTTC.

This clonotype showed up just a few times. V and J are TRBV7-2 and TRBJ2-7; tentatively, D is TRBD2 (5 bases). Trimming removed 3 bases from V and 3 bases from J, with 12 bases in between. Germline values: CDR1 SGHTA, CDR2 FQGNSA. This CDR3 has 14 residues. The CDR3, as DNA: TGTGCCAGCAGCTTTTCCCCGGGGTTCTACGAGCAGTACTTC. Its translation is CASSFSPGFYEQYF.

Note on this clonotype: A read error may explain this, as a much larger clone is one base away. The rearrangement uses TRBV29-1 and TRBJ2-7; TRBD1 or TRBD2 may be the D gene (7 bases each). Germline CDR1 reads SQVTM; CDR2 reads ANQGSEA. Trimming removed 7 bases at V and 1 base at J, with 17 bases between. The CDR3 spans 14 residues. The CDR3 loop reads CSGGGGTVSYEQYF. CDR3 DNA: TGCAGCGGTGGGGGGGGGACAGTATCCTACGAGCAGTACTTC.

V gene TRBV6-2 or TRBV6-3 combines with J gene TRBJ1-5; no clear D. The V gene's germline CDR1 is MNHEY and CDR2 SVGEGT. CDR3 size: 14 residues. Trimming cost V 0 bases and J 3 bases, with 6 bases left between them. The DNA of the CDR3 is TGTGCCAGCAGTTACTCTTGGTCCAATCAGCCCCAGCATTTT. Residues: CASSYSWSNQPQHF.

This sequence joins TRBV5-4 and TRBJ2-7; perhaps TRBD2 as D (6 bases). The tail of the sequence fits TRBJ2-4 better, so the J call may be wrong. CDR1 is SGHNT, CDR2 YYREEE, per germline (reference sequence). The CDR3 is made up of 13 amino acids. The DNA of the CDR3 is TGTGCCAGCAGCTTTTCGGGGGTAAACATTCAGTACTTC. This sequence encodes CASSFSGVNIQYF.

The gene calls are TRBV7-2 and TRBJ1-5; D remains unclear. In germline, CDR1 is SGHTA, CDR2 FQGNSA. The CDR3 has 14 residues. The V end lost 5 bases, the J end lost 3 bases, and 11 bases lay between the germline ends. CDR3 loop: CASSGGRNNQPQHF. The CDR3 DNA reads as TGTGCCAGCAGCGGAGGACGGAACAATCAGCCCCAGCATTTT. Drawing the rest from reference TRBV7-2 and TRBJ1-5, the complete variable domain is GAGVSQSPSNKVTEKGKDVELRCDPISGHTALYWYRQSLGQGLEFLIYFQGNSAPDKSGLPSDRFSAERTGGSVSTLTIQRTQQEDSAVYLCASSGGRNNQPQHFGDGTRLSIL.

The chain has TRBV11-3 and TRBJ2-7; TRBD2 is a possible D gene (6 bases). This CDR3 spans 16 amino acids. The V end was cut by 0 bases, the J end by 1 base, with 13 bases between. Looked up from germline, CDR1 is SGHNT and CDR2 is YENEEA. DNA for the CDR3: TGTGCCAGCAGCTTAGAACTGGGAGGAACTTCCTACGAGCAGTACTTC. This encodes CASSLELGGTSYEQYF.

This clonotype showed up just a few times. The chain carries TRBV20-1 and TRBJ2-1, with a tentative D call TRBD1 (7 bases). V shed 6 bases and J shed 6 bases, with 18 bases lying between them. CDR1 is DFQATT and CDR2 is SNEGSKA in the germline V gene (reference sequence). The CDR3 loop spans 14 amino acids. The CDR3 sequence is CSADTNRGGNEQFF. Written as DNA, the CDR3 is TGCAGTGCCGATACAAACAGGGGAGGCAATGAGCAGTTCTTC.

This CDR3 is CASSITTSGGRDTQYF. CDR3 in DNA: TGTGCCAGCAGTATAACGACTAGCGGGGGGAGGGATACGCAGTATTTT. This chain uses TRBV12-3 or TRBV12-4 with TRBJ2-3, with 13 bases lining up with TRBD2. V dropped 5 bases and J dropped 6; count of bases not matched to a gene: 8. The CDR3 is made up of 16 amino acids.

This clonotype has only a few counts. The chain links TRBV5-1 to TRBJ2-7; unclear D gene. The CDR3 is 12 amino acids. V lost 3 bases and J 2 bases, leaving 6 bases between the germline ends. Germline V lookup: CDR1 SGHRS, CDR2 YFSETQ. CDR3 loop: CASSSETYEQYF. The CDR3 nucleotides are TGCGCCAGCAGCTCCGAAACCTACGAGCAGTACTTC.

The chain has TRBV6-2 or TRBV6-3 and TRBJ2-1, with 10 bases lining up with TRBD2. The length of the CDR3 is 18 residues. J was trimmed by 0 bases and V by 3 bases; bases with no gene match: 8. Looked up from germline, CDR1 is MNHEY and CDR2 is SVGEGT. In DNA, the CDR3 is TGTGCCAGCAGTTATCTAGCGGGGGTACCAAGCTCCTACAATGAGCAGTTCTTC. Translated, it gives CASSYLAGVPSSYNEQFF.

CDR3 amino acids: CSADLYRGGTDTQYF. The DNA of the CDR3 is TGCAGTGCCGACCTATACAGGGGAGGAACAGATACGCAGTATTTT. This chain links TRBV20-1 with TRBJ2-3, with D perhaps TRBD1 (7 bases). V was trimmed by 6 bases and J by 3 bases, leaving 19 bases between them. Germline loops: CDR1 DFQATT, CDR2 SNEGSKA (reference sequence). This CDR3 contains 15 residues.

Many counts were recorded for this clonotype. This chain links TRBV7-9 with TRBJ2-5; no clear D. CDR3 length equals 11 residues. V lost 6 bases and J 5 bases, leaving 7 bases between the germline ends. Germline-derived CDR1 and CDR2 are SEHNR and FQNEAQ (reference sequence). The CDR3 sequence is CASRAAETQYF. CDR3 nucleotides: TGTGCCAGCAGGGCGGCGGAGACCCAGTACTTC. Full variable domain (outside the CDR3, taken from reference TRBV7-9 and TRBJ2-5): DTGVSQNPRHKITKRGQNVTFRCDPISEHNRLYWYRQTLGQGPEFLTYFQNEAQLEKSRLLSDRFSAERPKGSFSTLEIQRTEQGDSAMYLCASRAAETQYFGPGTRLLVL.

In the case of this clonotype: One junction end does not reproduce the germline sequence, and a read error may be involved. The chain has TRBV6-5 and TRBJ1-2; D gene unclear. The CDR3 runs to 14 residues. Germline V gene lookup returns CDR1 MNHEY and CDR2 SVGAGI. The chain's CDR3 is CASSDSMSNYGYTF. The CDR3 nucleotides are TGTGCCAGCAGTGACTCGATGTCTAACTATGGCTACACCTTC.

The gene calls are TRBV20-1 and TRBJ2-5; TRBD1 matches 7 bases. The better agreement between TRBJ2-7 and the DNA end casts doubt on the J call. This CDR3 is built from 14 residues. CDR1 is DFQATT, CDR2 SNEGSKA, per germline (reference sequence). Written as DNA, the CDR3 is TGCAGTGCTAGATCCGGGACAGCGACCGACGAGCAGTACTTC. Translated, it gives CSARSGTATDEQYF.

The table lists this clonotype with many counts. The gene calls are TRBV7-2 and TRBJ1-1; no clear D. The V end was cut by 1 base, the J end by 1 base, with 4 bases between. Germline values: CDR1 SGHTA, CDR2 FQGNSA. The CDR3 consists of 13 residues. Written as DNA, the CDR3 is TGTGCCAGCAGCTTAGGAGCGAACACTGAAGCTTTCTTT. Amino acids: CASSLGANTEAFF.

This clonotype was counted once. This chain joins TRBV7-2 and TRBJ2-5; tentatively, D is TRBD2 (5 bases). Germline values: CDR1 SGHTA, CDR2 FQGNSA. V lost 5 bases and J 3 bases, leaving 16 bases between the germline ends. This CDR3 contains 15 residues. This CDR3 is CASSLVSEGEETQYF. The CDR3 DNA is TGTGCCAGCAGCCTTGTATCAGAGGGCGAAGAGACCCAGTACTTC.

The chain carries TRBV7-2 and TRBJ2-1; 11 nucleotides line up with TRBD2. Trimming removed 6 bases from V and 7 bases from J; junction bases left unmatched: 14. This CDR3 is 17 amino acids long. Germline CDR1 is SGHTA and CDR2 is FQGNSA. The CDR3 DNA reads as TGTGCCAGCAGAATCCATAGCGGGGGGGCCATTAGAAATGAGCAGTTCTTC. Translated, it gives CASRIHSGGAIRNEQFF.

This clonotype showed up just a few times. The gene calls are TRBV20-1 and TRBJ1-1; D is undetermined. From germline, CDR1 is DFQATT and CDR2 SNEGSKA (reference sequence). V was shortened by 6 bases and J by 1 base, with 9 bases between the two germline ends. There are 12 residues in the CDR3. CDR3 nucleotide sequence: TGCAGTGCCAGCGTGGGGAACACTGAAGCTTTCTTT. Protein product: CSASVGNTEAFF.

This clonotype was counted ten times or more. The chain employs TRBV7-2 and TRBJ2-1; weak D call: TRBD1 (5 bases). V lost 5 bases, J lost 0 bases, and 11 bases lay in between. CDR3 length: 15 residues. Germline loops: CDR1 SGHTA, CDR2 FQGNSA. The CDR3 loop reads CASSRLQGSYNEQFF. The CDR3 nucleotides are TGTGCCAGCAGCCGCCTCCAGGGCTCCTACAATGAGCAGTTCTTC. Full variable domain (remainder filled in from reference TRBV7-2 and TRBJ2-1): GAGVSQSPSNKVTEKGKDVELRCDPISGHTALYWYRQSLGQGLEFLIYFQGNSAPDKSGLPSDRFSAERTGGSVSTLTIQRTQQEDSAVYLCASSRLQGSYNEQFFGPGTRLTVL.

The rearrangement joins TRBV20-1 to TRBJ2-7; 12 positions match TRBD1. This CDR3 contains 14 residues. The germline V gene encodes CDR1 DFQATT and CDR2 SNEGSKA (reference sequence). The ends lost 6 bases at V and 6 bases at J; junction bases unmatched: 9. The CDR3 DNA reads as TGCAGTGCGAAAGCCGGGACAGGGGGCTTCGAGCAGTACTTC. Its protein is CSAKAGTGGFEQYF.

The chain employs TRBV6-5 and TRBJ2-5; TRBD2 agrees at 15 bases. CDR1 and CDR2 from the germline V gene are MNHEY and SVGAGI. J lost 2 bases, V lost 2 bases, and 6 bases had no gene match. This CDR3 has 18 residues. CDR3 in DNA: TGTGCCAGCAGTTACAGCGGGGGACTAGCGGGGGGACAAGAGACCCAGTACTTC. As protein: CASSYSGGLAGGQETQYF.